The T cell receptor beta chain described here comes from a study of neurological immune-mediated disorders. Study conclusions and caveats: The level of TCR clonal expansion was highest in patients with HTLV-1-associated myelopathy and lowest in multiple sclerosis, where it fell below the level seen in healthy controls.

The cDNA came from 5'RACE with 10-nucleotide random UMIs. Whenever a sequencing run was performed, it yielded over 170 million TCR-beta sequences from 15-18 subjects. One entry per CDR3 protein, called by TCRdb with MiXCR from the 5' RACE reads. The table has more than 9,000 distinct CDR3 sequences, around 21% seen once. The sorted libraries were made from some 1 million CD4+ or CD8+ T cells. Germline values: CDR1 SGDLS, CDR2 YYNGEE. This CDR3 has 14 amino acids. V was shortened by 0 bases and J by 0 bases, with 6 bases between the two germline ends. This clonotype was recorded many times. The antigen is undetermined.

The receptor was derived from a woman in her fifties or sixties with HTLV-1-associated myelopathy (HAM/TSP). V gene TRBV9 combines with J gene TRBJ1-2; D gene ambiguous. The sequencing input was CD8+ T cells from blood. CDR3 sequence reads: CASSVVPANYGYTF. The DNA of the CDR3 is TGTGCCAGCAGCGTAGTTCCAGCTAACTATGGCTACACCTTC.